The sequence of this T cell receptor beta chain was determined in a study of T cell changes during pregnancy in multiple sclerosis. Assay used: immunoSEQ multiplex PCR; TCRdb lists only in-frame clones, some missing. This table has roughly 84,000 clones, 93% appearing once. Trimming removed 9 bases from V and 1 base from J; junction bases left unmatched: 11. From germline, CDR1 is MDHEN and CDR2 SYDVKM. The CDR3 sequence is 15 residues long. The sequences come from peripheral blood, collected in the third trimester of pregnancy. V and J are TRBV28 and TRBJ2-7; 8 bases are shared with TRBD2. The TCR was taken from a female donor in good health, enrolled as a control in a pregnancy study. DNA for the CDR3: TGTGCCAGTCTTAGCTCGGGACTAGAGTCCTACGAGCAGTACTTC. Protein: CASLSSGLESYEQYF.